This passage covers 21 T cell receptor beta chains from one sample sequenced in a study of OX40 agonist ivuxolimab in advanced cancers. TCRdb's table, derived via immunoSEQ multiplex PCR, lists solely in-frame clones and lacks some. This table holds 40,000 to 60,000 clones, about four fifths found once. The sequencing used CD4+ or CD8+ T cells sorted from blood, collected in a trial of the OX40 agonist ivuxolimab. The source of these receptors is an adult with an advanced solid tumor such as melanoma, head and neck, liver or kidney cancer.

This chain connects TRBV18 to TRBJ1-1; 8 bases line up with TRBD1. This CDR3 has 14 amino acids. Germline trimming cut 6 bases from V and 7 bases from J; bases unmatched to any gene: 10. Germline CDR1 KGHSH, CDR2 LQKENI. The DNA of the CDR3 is TGTGCCAGCTCCGGGACAGGTCGTGAGGGTGAAGCTTTCTTT. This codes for CASSGTGREGEAFF.

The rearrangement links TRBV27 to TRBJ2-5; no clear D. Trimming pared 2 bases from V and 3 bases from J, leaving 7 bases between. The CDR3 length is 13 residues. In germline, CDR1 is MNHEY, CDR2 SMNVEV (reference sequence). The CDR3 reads CASSLVGEETQYF. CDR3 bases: TGTGCCAGCAGTTTAGTAGGAGAAGAGACCCAGTACTTC.

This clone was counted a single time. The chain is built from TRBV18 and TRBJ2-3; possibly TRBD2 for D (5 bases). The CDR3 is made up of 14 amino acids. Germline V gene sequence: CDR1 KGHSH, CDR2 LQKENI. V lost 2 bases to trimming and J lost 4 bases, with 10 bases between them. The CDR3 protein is CASSPVGVPDTQYF. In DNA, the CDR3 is TGTGCCAGCTCACCAGTGGGAGTTCCAGATACGCAGTATTTT.

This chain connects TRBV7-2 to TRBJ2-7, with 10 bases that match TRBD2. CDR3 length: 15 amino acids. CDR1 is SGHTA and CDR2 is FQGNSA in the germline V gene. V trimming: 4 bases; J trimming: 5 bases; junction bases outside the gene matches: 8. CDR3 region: CASSSQTSGYNEQYF. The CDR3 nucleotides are TGTGCCAGCAGCTCTCAGACTAGCGGGTACAACGAGCAGTACTTC.

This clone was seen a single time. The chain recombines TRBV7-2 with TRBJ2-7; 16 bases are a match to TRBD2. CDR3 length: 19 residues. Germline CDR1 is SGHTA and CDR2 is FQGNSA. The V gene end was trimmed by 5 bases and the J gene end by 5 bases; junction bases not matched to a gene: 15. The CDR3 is CASSPGLAGGPKILDEQYF. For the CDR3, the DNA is TGTGCCAGCAGCCCGGGACTAGCGGGAGGGCCCAAGATACTCGACGAGCAGTACTTC.

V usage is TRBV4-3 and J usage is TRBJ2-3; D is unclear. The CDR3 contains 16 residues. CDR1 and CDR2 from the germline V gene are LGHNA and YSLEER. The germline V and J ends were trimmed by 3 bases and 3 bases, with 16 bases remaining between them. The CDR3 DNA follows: TGCGCCAGCAGCCAGGGAACACGTTCCGCTACAGATACGCAGTATTTT. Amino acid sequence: CASSQGTRSATDTQYF.

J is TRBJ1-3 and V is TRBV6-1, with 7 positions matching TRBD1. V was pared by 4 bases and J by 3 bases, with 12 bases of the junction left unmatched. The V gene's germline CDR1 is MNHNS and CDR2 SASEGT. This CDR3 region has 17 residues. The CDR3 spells CASSAPNRGGVGNTIYF. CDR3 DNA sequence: TGTGCCAGCAGTGCACCTAACAGGGGTGGAGTTGGAAACACCATATATTTT.

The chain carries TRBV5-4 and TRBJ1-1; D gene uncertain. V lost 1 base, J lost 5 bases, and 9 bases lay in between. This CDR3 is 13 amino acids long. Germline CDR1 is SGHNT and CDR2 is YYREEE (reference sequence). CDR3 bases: TGTGCCAGCAGCTTGCGGTTCGGAACTGAAGCTTTCTTT. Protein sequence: CASSLRFGTEAFF.

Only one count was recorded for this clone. The CDR3 coding sequence is TGTGCCAGCTCCCGGGGGGGTGCCCTCCCCTACAATGAGCAGTTCTTC. It specifies CASSRGGALPYNEQFF. The chain links TRBV19 to TRBJ2-1, with 8 positions matching TRBD2. CDR1 is LNHDA and CDR2 is SQIVND in the germline V gene (reference sequence). CDR3 length equals 16 residues. Trimming took 9 bases from V and 2 from J; bases not matched to a gene: 12.

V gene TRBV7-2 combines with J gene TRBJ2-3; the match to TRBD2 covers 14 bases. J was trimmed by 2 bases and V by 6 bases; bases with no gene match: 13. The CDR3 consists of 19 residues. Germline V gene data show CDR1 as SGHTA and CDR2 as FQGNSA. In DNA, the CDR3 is TGTGCCAGCAGTTTAAGAATAGGGACTAGCGGGAGAAACACAGATACGCAGTATTTT. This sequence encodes CASSLRIGTSGRNTDTQYF.

The CDR3 region has the DNA TGTGCCAGCAGTTTCATGCGGGGTAATGAGCAGTTCTTC. Its protein product is CASSFMRGNEQFF. The chain carries TRBV27 and TRBJ2-1, with a possible D match to TRBD2 (6 bases). The V and J ends lost 3 bases and 7 bases respectively, with 10 bases between them. The CDR3 is 13 residues long. The germline gives CDR1 MNHEY, CDR2 SMNVEV (reference sequence).

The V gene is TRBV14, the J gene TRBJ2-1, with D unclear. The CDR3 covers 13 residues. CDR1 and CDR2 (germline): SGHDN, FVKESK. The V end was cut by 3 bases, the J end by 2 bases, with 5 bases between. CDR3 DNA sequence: TGTGCCAGCAGCCAGGGAACCTACAATGAGCAGTTCTTC. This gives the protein CASSQGTYNEQFF.

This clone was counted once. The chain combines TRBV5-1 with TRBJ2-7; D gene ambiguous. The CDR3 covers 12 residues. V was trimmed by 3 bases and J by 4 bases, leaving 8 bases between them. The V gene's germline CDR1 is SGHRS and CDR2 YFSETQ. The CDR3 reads CASSSGRYEQYF. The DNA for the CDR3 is TGCGCCAGCAGCTCCGGACGGTACGAGCAGTACTTC. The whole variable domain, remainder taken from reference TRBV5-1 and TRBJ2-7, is KAGVTQTPRYLIKTRGQQVTLSCSPISGHRSVSWYQQTPGQGLQFLFEYFSETQRNKGNFPGRFSGRQFSNSRSEMNVSTLELGDSALYLCASSSGRYEQYFGPGTRLTVT.

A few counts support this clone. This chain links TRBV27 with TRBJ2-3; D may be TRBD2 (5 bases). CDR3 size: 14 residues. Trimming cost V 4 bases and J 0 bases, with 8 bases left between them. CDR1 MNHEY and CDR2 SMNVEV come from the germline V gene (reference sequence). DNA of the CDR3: TGTGCCAGCAGTTGGTGGGAGAGCACAGATACGCAGTATTTT. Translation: CASSWWESTDTQYF.

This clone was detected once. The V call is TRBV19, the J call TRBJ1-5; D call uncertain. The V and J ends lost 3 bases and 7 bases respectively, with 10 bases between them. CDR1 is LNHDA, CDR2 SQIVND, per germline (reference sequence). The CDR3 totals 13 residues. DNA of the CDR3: TGTGCCAGTAGTATGCAGGCGGGGCAGCCCCAGCATTTT. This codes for CASSMQAGQPQHF. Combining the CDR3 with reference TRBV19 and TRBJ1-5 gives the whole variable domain DGGITQSPKYLFRKEGQNVTLSCEQNLNHDAMYWYRQDPGQGLRLIYYSQIVNDFQKGDIAEGYSVSREKKESFPLTVTSAQKNPTAFYLCASSMQAGQPQHFGDGTRLSIL.

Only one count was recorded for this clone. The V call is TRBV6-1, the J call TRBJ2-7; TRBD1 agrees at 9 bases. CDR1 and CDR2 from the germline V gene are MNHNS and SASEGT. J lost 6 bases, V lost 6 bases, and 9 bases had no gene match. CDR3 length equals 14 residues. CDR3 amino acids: CASRNTGGFSEQYF. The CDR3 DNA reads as TGTGCCAGCAGGAATACAGGGGGCTTTAGCGAGCAGTACTTC.

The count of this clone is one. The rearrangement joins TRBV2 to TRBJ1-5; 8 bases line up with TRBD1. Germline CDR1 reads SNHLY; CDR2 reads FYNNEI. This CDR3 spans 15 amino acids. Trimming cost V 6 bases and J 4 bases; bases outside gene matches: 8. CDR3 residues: CASRPGDRGNQPQHF. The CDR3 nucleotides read TGTGCCAGCAGGCCCGGAGACAGGGGTAATCAGCCCCAGCATTTT.

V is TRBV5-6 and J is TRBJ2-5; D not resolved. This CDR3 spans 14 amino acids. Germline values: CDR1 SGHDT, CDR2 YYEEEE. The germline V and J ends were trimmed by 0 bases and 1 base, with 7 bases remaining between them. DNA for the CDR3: TGTGCCAGCAGCTTGGGTACAGTCCAAGAGACCCAGTACTTC. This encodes CASSLGTVQETQYF.

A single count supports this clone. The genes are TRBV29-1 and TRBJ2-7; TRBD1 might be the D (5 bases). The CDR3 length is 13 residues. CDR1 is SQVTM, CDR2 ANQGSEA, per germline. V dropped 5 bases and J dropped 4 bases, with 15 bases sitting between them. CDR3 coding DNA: TGCAGCGTTATAGGACAAACCGGATACGAGCAGTACTTC. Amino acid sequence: CSVIGQTGYEQYF.

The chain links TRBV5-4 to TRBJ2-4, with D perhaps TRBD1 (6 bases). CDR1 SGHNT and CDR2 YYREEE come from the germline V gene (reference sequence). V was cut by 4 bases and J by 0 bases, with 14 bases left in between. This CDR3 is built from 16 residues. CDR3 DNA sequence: TGTGCCAGCAGCCCCAGTGGGGGCCTAGCCAAAAACATTCAGTACTTC. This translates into CASSPSGGLAKNIQYF.

Here the CDR3 DNA reads TGTGCCAGCAGCCTAAATACGGGGGCGATGGCAGATACGCAGTATTTT. This gives the protein CASSLNTGAMADTQYF. The V and J genes are TRBV7-9 and TRBJ2-3, with D perhaps given as TRBD1 or TRBD2 (6 bases each). Between the trimmed V and J ends, which lost 5 bases and 4 bases, there was a span of 19 bases. Looked up from germline, CDR1 is SEHNR and CDR2 is FQNEAQ (reference sequence). This CDR3 region has 16 residues.